This T cell receptor beta chain appears in the sequencing data of a study of cytomegalovirus exposure and HLA in healthy donors. It was with 60 Vbeta and 13 Jbeta primers that the PCR ran. Clones were read by immunoSEQ multiplex PCR, and TCRdb kept only the in-frame ones, dropping some. The data show fewer than 200,000 clones, with about nine tenths seen just once and around 0.99% held by the top ten. Sequenced sample: PBMCs. The clonotype comes from a boy aged 2-15 years in good health and CMV-seronegative.

The CDR3 nucleotides are TGTGCCAGCAAAAAGGACAGGGTAGTTCAGCCCCAGCATTTT. Its translation is CASKKDRVVQPQHF. The rearrangement uses TRBV21-1 and TRBJ1-5; TRBD1, the table's D call, lacks a check against the DNA. TRBV21-1 is tagged as a pseudogene. The CDR3 loop spans 14 amino acids.